Each of the 3 T cell receptor beta chains below was sequenced from the same sample in a study of shared T cell receptors in the human thymus. TCRdb's table, derived via immunoSEQ multiplex PCR, lists solely in-frame clones and lacks some. Seen here are under 850,000 clones, approximately 90% observed once, and the top ten hold over 0.008%. A further study also used this sample, focusing on human thymus T cells.

The sequencing input was thymocytes. The receptor set was obtained from a boy under three years old with a congenital heart defect.

The J gene is TRBJ1-5, the V gene TRBV5-6; maybe TRBD1 (5 bases). CDR1 is SGHDT and CDR2 is YYEEEE in the germline V gene. The CDR3 extends over 15 amino acids. Trimming stripped 4 bases from V and 2 bases from J, with 13 bases between. DNA of the CDR3: TGTGCCAGCAGCCTGGGGGGAGCACGCAATCAGCCCCAGCATTTT. As protein: CASSLGGARNQPQHF.

The CDR3 here is CAITESSSGRNNEQYF. The CDR3 nucleotides are TGTGCCATCACCGAGTCGAGTAGCGGGAGAAACAACGAGCAGTACTTC. This rearrangement joins TRBV10-3 to TRBJ2-7; 9 bases map to TRBD2. V was clipped by 7 bases and J by 5 bases; unmatched bases: 15. Germline V gene sequence: CDR1 ENHRY, CDR2 SYGVKD. The length of the CDR3 is 16 residues.

The chain combines TRBV7-9 with TRBJ2-1; 8 bases line up with TRBD2. V lost 1 base and J lost 7; bases outside the gene matches: 12. This CDR3 is 17 amino acids long. The V gene's germline CDR1 is SEHNR and CDR2 FQNEAQ (reference sequence). The CDR3 DNA sequence: TGTGCCAGCAGCTTAGTATCTCTCGGGAGGGCCGGAAATGAGCAGTTCTTC. As protein: CASSLVSLGRAGNEQFF.